The 32 T cell receptor beta chains reported below all come from one sample, sequenced in a study of control samples from healthy donors and cancer patients. Generated by immunoSEQ multiplex PCR, the TCRdb table keeps only in-frame clones and is missing some. The sample records 95,000 to 150,000 clones, around 87% being singletons. The sample comprised blood. These receptors all come from a man in his sixties in good health.

V usage is TRBV27 and J usage is TRBJ1-6; D is ambiguous. In germline, CDR1 is MNHEY, CDR2 SMNVEV (reference sequence). This CDR3 has 12 amino acids. The V end lost 3 bases, the J end lost 9 bases, and 6 bases lay between the germline ends. In DNA form, the CDR3 reads TGTGCCAGCAGTTTGGCCAGTTCACCCCTCCACTTT. As protein: CASSLASSPLHF.

This clone came up once. The chain uses TRBV13 and TRBJ1-5; 8 bases align to TRBD1. The germline V gene encodes CDR1 PRHDT and CDR2 FYEKMQ (reference sequence). V trimming: 5 bases; J trimming: 4 bases; junction bases outside the gene matches: 4. This CDR3 spans 14 amino acids. The CDR3 loop is CASSRTGRNQPQHF. DNA of the CDR3: TGTGCCAGCAGCCGGACAGGGAGGAATCAGCCCCAGCATTTT.

This clone showed up just once. This chain connects TRBV6-6 to TRBJ2-7; D is unresolved. Trimming removed 5 bases from V and 4 bases from J, with 6 bases in between. The CDR3 runs to 11 residues. Germline V CDR1 and CDR2: MNHNY, SVGAGI (reference sequence). CDR3 amino acids: CASSTKYEQYF. CDR3 DNA sequence: TGTGCCAGCAGTACTAAGTACGAGCAGTACTTC.

This clone was seen only a few times. The rearrangement uses TRBV19 and TRBJ1-6; D is perhaps TRBD1 (5 bases). Germline assignment: CDR1 LNHDA and CDR2 SQIVND (reference sequence). This CDR3 contains 14 residues. Trimming left V 7 bases short and J 4 bases short, with 11 bases between. CDR3 nucleotides: TGTGCCAGTACCGGGGGGGGGTATAATTCACCCCTCCACTTT. Residues: CASTGGGYNSPLHF.

The rearrangement uses TRBV28 and TRBJ1-4, with 8 bases identical to TRBD1. V dropped 5 bases and J dropped 5; count of bases not matched to a gene: 7. Germline assignment: CDR1 MDHEN and CDR2 SYDVKM. The CDR3 covers 15 residues. CDR3 protein: CASSEAGGWNEKLFF. The DNA for the CDR3 is TGTGCCAGCAGTGAAGCAGGGGGCTGGAATGAAAAACTGTTTTTT.

The V and J genes are TRBV5-4 and TRBJ2-3; D unclear. V was cut by 0 bases and J by 1 base, with 9 bases left in between. The CDR3 length is 15 residues. The germline gives CDR1 SGHNT, CDR2 YYREEE (reference sequence). The CDR3 DNA reads TGTGCCAGCAGCTTGGGCACGATCGGCACAGATACGCAGTATTTT. It translates to CASSLGTIGTDTQYF.

CDR3 nucleotide sequence: TGCGCCAGCAGCCGGGGGCCGGGACAGTCTAGCTCCTACGAGCAGTACTTC. It specifies CASSRGPGQSSSYEQYF. The chain links TRBV5-1 to TRBJ2-7; weak D call: TRBD1 (7 bases). Germline CDR1 and CDR2: SGHRS and YFSETQ. V shed 4 bases and J shed 0 bases, with 20 bases lying between them. The CDR3 is made up of 17 amino acids.

DNA for the CDR3: TGTGCCAGCAGCCACGTAGGCTGGGATACGCAGTATTTT. Its translation is CASSHVGWDTQYF. This sequence joins TRBV25-1 and TRBJ2-3; D is ambiguous. V dropped 6 bases and J dropped 6 bases, with 13 bases sitting between them. Germline V gene sequence: CDR1 MGHDK, CDR2 SYGVNS. The CDR3 sequence is 13 residues long.

This chain joins TRBV12-3 or TRBV12-4 and TRBJ1-4, with D uncertain. Trimming took off 5 bases at V and 7 bases at J, with 11 bases between the two ends. The CDR3 is 13 residues long. DNA of the CDR3: TGTGCCAGCAGTCCCCTCGCGGGTGAAAAACTGTTTTTT. This codes for CASSPLAGEKLFF.

The gene calls are TRBV6-5 and TRBJ1-4; 10 positions agree with TRBD1. CDR1 MNHEY and CDR2 SVGAGI come from the germline V gene. The CDR3 consists of 15 residues. Trimming at V came to 6 bases and at J to 8 bases, leaving 9 bases not matched to a gene. CDR3 nucleotides: TGTGCCAGCAGAACCCTCGGACAGGGGGTGGAAAAACTGTTTTTT. It yields the protein CASRTLGQGVEKLFF.

Of note for this clone: One junction end disagrees with the germline gene, perhaps due to a read error. The chain is built from TRBV7-2 and TRBJ2-5; 12 nucleotides line up with TRBD1. Germline assignment: CDR1 SGHTA and CDR2 FQGNSA. The CDR3 has 14 residues. CDR3 protein: CASSLALGTGGSDF. The CDR3 DNA reads TGTGCCAGCAGCTTAGCCCTCGGGACAGGGGGCTCCGACTTC. Variable domain in full (rest from reference TRBV7-2 and TRBJ2-5): GAGVSQSPSNKVTEKGKDVELRCDPISGHTALYWYRQSLGQGLEFLIYFQGNSAPDKSGLPSDRFSAERTGGSVSTLTIQRTQQEDSAVYLCASSLALGTGGSDFGPGTRLLVL.

The chain carries TRBV7-2 and TRBJ1-5; D call uncertain. The CDR3 runs to 13 residues. V was pared by 5 bases and J by 9 bases, with 14 bases between. CDR1 and CDR2 (germline): SGHTA, FQGNSA. CDR3 amino acids: CASSQDGPRPQHF. Here the CDR3 DNA reads TGTGCCAGCAGCCAGGACGGCCCACGGCCCCAGCATTTT.

CDR3 in amino acids: CASTTASLMNTEAFF. The CDR3 nucleotides are TGTGCCAGCACCACAGCTTCGCTAATGAACACTGAAGCTTTCTTT. V gene TRBV6-5 combines with J gene TRBJ1-1; D gene unclear. This CDR3 contains 15 residues. In germline, CDR1 is MNHEY, CDR2 SVGAGI. Trimming took off 7 bases at V and 0 bases at J, with 15 bases between the two ends.

The rearrangement joins TRBV18 to TRBJ2-2, with TRBD2 matching 11 bases. Germline-derived CDR1 and CDR2 are KGHSH and LQKENI. V was pared by 3 bases and J by 0 bases, with 15 bases of the junction left unmatched. CDR3 length: 21 residues. Written as DNA, the CDR3 is TGTGCCAGCTCACCGCAGTCACTACAACTAGCGGGGGAGACGAACACCGGGGAGCTGTTTTTT. This sequence encodes CASSPQSLQLAGETNTGELFF.

The chain joins TRBV28 to TRBJ2-3, with D perhaps given as TRBD1 or TRBD2 (7 bases each). The germline gives CDR1 MDHEN, CDR2 SYDVKM. The CDR3 is 15 residues long. Trimming cost V 3 bases and J 5 bases, with 15 bases left between them. CDR3 nucleotide sequence: TGTGCCAGCAGTTTGGGGGGGGCAGGGGGAGATACGCAGTATTTT. Translated: CASSLGGAGGDTQYF.

The table lists this clone with a few counts. This chain uses TRBV29-1 with TRBJ1-1; weak D call: TRBD1 (5 bases). Per the germline V gene, CDR1 is SQVTM and CDR2 is ANQGSEA. The CDR3 covers 12 residues. V was clipped by 6 bases and J by 3 bases, with 11 bases between them. CDR3 DNA sequence: TGCAGCGTCGCCGACAGCTACACTGAAGCTTTCTTT. This codes for CSVADSYTEAFF.

V usage is TRBV7-9 and J usage is TRBJ2-4, with D possibly being TRBD2 (6 bases). This CDR3 has 12 amino acids. The germline V and J ends were trimmed by 1 base and 14 bases, with 12 bases remaining between them. The germline V gene encodes CDR1 SEHNR and CDR2 FQNEAQ (reference sequence). The CDR3 is CASSLVGGTEYF. In DNA, the CDR3 is TGTGCCAGCAGCTTAGTTGGGGGGACCGAGTACTTC.

CDR3 sequence reads: CASKGDGTVGNQPQHF. CDR3 in DNA: TGTGCCAGCAAAGGTGATGGGACGGTAGGAAATCAGCCCCAGCATTTT. The chain is built from TRBV28 and TRBJ1-5, with D possibly TRBD1 on 5 matching bases. V lost 7 bases, J lost 4 bases, and 20 bases lay in between. CDR3 length: 16 amino acids. In germline, CDR1 is MDHEN, CDR2 SYDVKM. The whole variable domain, filled in from reference TRBV28 and TRBJ1-5, reads DVKVTQSSRYLVKRTGEKVFLECVQDMDHENMFWYRQDPGLGLRLIYFSYDVKMKEKGDIPEGYSVSREKKERFSLILESASTNQTSMYLCASKGDGTVGNQPQHFGDGTRLSIL.

The V gene is TRBV6-6, the J gene TRBJ1-5; 9 bases line up with TRBD1. Germline V CDR1 and CDR2: MNHNY, SVGAGI (reference sequence). The V gene end was trimmed by 6 bases and the J gene end by 0 bases; junction bases not matched to a gene: 6. CDR3 length: 16 residues. DNA for the CDR3: TGTGCCAGCAGGGGACAGGGCCTTTATAGCAATCAGCCCCAGCATTTT. Its protein product is CASRGQGLYSNQPQHF.

This chain links TRBV11-2 with TRBJ2-2; no definite D call. V dropped 4 bases and J dropped 0 bases, with 3 bases sitting between them. Germline V CDR1 and CDR2: SGHAT, FQNNGV. The length of the CDR3 is 13 residues. CDR3 amino acids: CASSSSNTGELFF. Written as DNA, the CDR3 is TGTGCCAGCAGCTCTTCGAACACCGGGGAGCTGTTTTTT.

This chain joins TRBV21-1 and TRBJ2-5; TRBD2 is the table's D call, not checked against the DNA. TRBV21-1 is described as a pseudogene. The CDR3 spans 16 residues. CDR3 sequence (DNA): TGTGCCAGCAGCAAAGTAATAGGGACTTACCAAGAGACCCAGTACTTC. Protein sequence: CASSKVIGTYQETQYF.

The V and J genes are TRBV18 and TRBJ1-1; D is uncertain. V lost 1 base and J 7 bases, leaving 10 bases between the germline ends. CDR3 size: 13 residues. Germline V lookup: CDR1 KGHSH, CDR2 LQKENI. The CDR3 spells CASSPQRYGEAFF. The CDR3, as DNA: TGTGCCAGCTCACCACAGAGGTACGGTGAAGCTTTCTTT.

J is TRBJ2-1 and V is TRBV7-2, with TRBD1 identical over 9 bases. Per the germline V gene, CDR1 is SGHTA and CDR2 is FQGNSA. This CDR3 contains 14 residues. J gave up 6 bases and V 5 bases, and 5 bases lay outside the gene matches. CDR3 sequence (DNA): TGTGCCAGCAGCATCACAGGGGGCCCCAATGAGCAGTTCTTC. This codes for CASSITGGPNEQFF. Full variable domain (missing parts from reference TRBV7-2 and TRBJ2-1): GAGVSQSPSNKVTEKGKDVELRCDPISGHTALYWYRQSLGQGLEFLIYFQGNSAPDKSGLPSDRFSAERTGGSVSTLTIQRTQQEDSAVYLCASSITGGPNEQFFGPGTRLTVL.

The chain couples TRBV2 to TRBJ1-1; no clear D. Germline V gene lookup returns CDR1 SNHLY and CDR2 FYNNEI. Trimming stripped 5 bases from V and 1 base from J, with 8 bases between. This CDR3 has 13 amino acids. This CDR3 is CASSWAPNTEAFF. CDR3 DNA sequence: TGTGCCAGCAGTTGGGCTCCGAACACTGAAGCTTTCTTT.

The chain uses TRBV28 and TRBJ1-1, with D perhaps TRBD1 (5 bases). The germline V gene encodes CDR1 MDHEN and CDR2 SYDVKM. This CDR3 has 14 residues. The V end lost 6 bases, the J end lost 8 bases, and 19 bases lay between the germline ends. CDR3 bases: TGTGCCAGCAGACCTACAGGTTCACGATTGGAAGCTTTCTTT. It encodes CASRPTGSRLEAFF. Based on the CDR3 plus reference TRBV28 and TRBJ1-1, the full variable domain is DVKVTQSSRYLVKRTGEKVFLECVQDMDHENMFWYRQDPGLGLRLIYFSYDVKMKEKGDIPEGYSVSREKKERFSLILESASTNQTSMYLCASRPTGSRLEAFFGQGTRLTVV.

This clone was observed once. V gene TRBV7-2 combines with J gene TRBJ1-1; D is possibly TRBD1 (5 bases). CDR3 length: 13 residues. The germline CDR1 and CDR2 sequences are SGHTA and FQGNSA. The V end was cut by 6 bases, the J end by 3 bases, with 11 bases between. In DNA, the CDR3 is TGTGCCAGCAGAATACAGGAATACACTGAAGCTTTCTTT. Translating it yields CASRIQEYTEAFF.

There are a few counts of this clone. V and J are TRBV6-2 or TRBV6-3 and TRBJ1-1; 10 positions match TRBD1. The J segment lost 7 bases and the V segment lost 5 bases, leaving 10 bases of the junction unmatched. The CDR3 consists of 15 residues. CDR1 is MNHEY and CDR2 is SVGEGT in the germline V gene. CDR3 nucleotide sequence: TGTGCCAGCAGTGCAACCCTGGACAGGGGGAGTGAAGCTTTCTTT. Translation gives CASSATLDRGSEAFF.

The V and J genes are TRBV10-2 and TRBJ1-5; possible D gene TRBD1, 5 bases. Germline V gene lookup returns CDR1 WSHSY and CDR2 SAAADI. Between the trimmed V and J ends, which lost 8 bases and 8 bases, there was a span of 13 bases. This CDR3 is built from 12 residues. CDR3 residues: CASQGRREPQHF. The CDR3, as DNA: TGCGCCAGCCAGGGTCGACGGGAGCCCCAGCATTTT.

This chain joins TRBV5-4 and TRBJ2-6; possibly TRBD1 for D (6 bases). Germline loops: CDR1 SGHNT, CDR2 YYREEE (reference sequence). V was trimmed by 2 bases and J by 1 base, leaving 10 bases between them. This CDR3 region has 16 residues. The CDR3 spells CASSLGTFSGANVLTF. The CDR3 nucleotides are TGTGCCAGCAGCTTAGGGACATTTTCTGGGGCCAACGTCCTGACTTTC.

V is TRBV19 and J is TRBJ1-6, with 7 bases matching TRBD1. Germline V gene lookup returns CDR1 LNHDA and CDR2 SQIVND (reference sequence). Trimming took 8 bases from V and 8 from J; bases not matched to a gene: 6. This CDR3 has 13 residues. The CDR3 bases are TGTGCCAGTCAGACAGGGTTGGATTCACCCCTCCACTTT. Translation gives CASQTGLDSPLHF. Supplemented by reference TRBV19 and TRBJ1-6, the full variable domain reads DGGITQSPKYLFRKEGQNVTLSCEQNLNHDAMYWYRQDPGQGLRLIYYSQIVNDFQKGDIAEGYSVSREKKESFPLTVTSAQKNPTAFYLCASQTGLDSPLHFGNGTRLTVT.

The rearrangement links TRBV6-6 to TRBJ2-5, with D tentatively TRBD1 or TRBD2 (5 bases each). Germline CDR1 MNHNY, CDR2 SVGAGI (reference sequence). V lost 5 bases and J 7 bases, leaving 20 bases between the germline ends. This CDR3 comprises 15 residues. CDR3 in DNA: TGTGCCAGCAGTCTCTCCGGGACGGATGGCATGACCCAGTACTTC. Amino acids: CASSLSGTDGMTQYF.

V gene TRBV19 combines with J gene TRBJ2-7; 9 nucleotides line up with TRBD1. The CDR3 totals 14 residues. Germline CDR1 reads LNHDA; CDR2 reads SQIVND (reference sequence). V shed 5 bases, J shed 10 bases, and the junction held 12 bases outside the gene matches. CDR3 amino acids: CASSAGTGLYPQYF. The CDR3 DNA reads as TGTGCCAGTAGTGCCGGGACAGGGCTTTACCCCCAGTACTTC.